This TCR beta chain was found in a study of T-cell memory formation after mild COVID-19. Study-level results: The finding that pre-infection memory included some responding clones suggested that cross-reactive memory joined. Still unconfirmed is whether the second-wave clones peaking on day 37 recognized SARS-CoV-2. Among CD4+ contracting clones, most were CM and EM, and CD8+ ones EMRA.

Details on this clonotype: Its specificity is unknown.

Unmatched junction bases numbered 7, after V lost 0 bases and J lost 5 bases. Per the germline V gene, CDR1 is DFQATT and CDR2 is SNEGSKA (reference sequence). CDR3 length: 15 amino acids. The authors produced TCR alpha and TCR beta cDNA libraries with sample barcodes and UMIs by 5'RACE using constant-segment primers. TCRdb passed the 5' RACE reads through MiXCR, listing each CDR3 protein once. The sample carries 560,000 or so distinct CDR3 sequences, roughly 17% recorded once. The receptor was derived from an adult woman who had mild COVID-19 (a few samples of this study predate the infection). Cell type and time point are not known. The chain combines TRBV20-1 with TRBJ2-7; 10 nucleotides match TRBD1. The specimen was PBMCs or a T cell subset sorted from them (not recorded which). The CDR3: CSARDPDRGLHEQYF. As DNA, the CDR3 is TGCAGTGCTAGAGATCCCGACAGGGGGCTTCACGAGCAGTACTTC.